A selection of T cell receptor beta chains follows, all from one sample in a study of blood T cell repertoires in COVID-19. The protocol was immunoSEQ multiplex PCR, while the TCRdb copy is restricted to in-frame clones and leaves out a portion. This sample has a few hundred thousand clones; about 88% occur once, and the top ten carry about 3.5%. The sample consisted of peripheral blood. Source of these receptors: a man between 18 and 29 years old with active or convalescent COVID-19. Each CDR3 is given with its conserved first and last residue. Each record gives: D gene, J gene, CDR3 length, clone size, V gene, CDR3 protein, CDR3 DNA. The D gene is left open where the match is weak. Clone size is stated in some rows and not others, as once, few, many or a class when expanded.

d_gene: TRBD1
j_gene: TRBJ1-4
len: 16
abundance: .
v_gene: TRBV7-2
CDR3aa: CASRRGQGHSNEKLFF
CDR3nt: TGTGCCAGCAGGAGGGGACAGGGACATTCAAATGAAAAACTGTTTTTT

d_gene: .
j_gene: TRBJ1-1
len: 14
abundance: .
v_gene: TRBV6-5
CDR3aa: CASSWYGENTEAFF
CDR3nt: TGTGCCAGCAGTTGGTACGGAGAGAACACTGAAGCTTTCTTT

d_gene: .
j_gene: TRBJ1-2
len: 11
abundance: .
v_gene: TRBV24-1
CDR3aa: CATSGEEGYTF
CDR3nt: TGTGCCACCAGTGGAGAGGAGGGCTACACCTTC

d_gene: .
j_gene: TRBJ1-1
len: 15
abundance: .
v_gene: TRBV18
CDR3aa: CASSPVGGGTTEAFF
CDR3nt: TGTGCCAGCTCACCTGTGGGAGGCGGAACAACTGAAGCTTTCTTT

d_gene: TRBD1
j_gene: TRBJ1-1
len: 16
abundance: few
v_gene: TRBV27
CDR3aa: CASSAGTGAVGTEAFF
CDR3nt: TGTGCCAGCAGTGCCGGGACAGGGGCAGTGGGCACTGAAGCTTTCTTT

d_gene: TRBD1
j_gene: TRBJ1-2
len: 14
abundance: .
v_gene: TRBV24-1
CDR3aa: CATASGGANYGYTF
CDR3nt: TGTGCCACGGCGTCAGGGGGCGCCAACTATGGCTACACCTTC

d_gene: TRBD1
j_gene: TRBJ2-1
len: 16
abundance: .
v_gene: TRBV10-3
CDR3aa: CATSPGGSASYNEQFF
CDR3nt: TGTGCCACTAGTCCAGGGGGTTCGGCCTCCTACAATGAGCAGTTCTTC

d_gene: TRBD1
j_gene: TRBJ2-3
len: 16
abundance: .
v_gene: TRBV5-1
CDR3aa: CASSPWDRGFTDTQYF
CDR3nt: TGCGCCAGCAGCCCTTGGGACAGGGGTTTCACAGATACGCAGTATTTT

d_gene: .
j_gene: TRBJ2-3
len: 15
abundance: .
v_gene: TRBV6-1
CDR3aa: CASSEGPVSRDTQYF
CDR3nt: TGTGCCAGCAGTGAGGGCCCTGTGAGCCGAGATACGCAGTATTTT

d_gene: .
j_gene: TRBJ1-1
len: 16
abundance: .
v_gene: TRBV9
CDR3aa: CASSDSPDLRNTEAFF
CDR3nt: TGTGCCAGCAGCGATAGTCCCGATCTCCGGAACACTGAAGCTTTCTTT

d_gene: TRBD2
j_gene: TRBJ2-7
len: 15
abundance: .
v_gene: TRBV2
CDR3aa: CASSEPLAGGLEQYF
CDR3nt: TGTGCCAGCAGTGAACCACTAGCGGGAGGTTTAGAGCAGTACTTC

d_gene: .
j_gene: TRBJ1-2
len: 13
abundance: .
v_gene: TRBV14
CDR3aa: CASSQAGLVGYTF
CDR3nt: TGTGCCAGCAGCCAAGCCGGTCTCGTAGGCTACACCTTC

d_gene: .
j_gene: TRBJ1-4
len: 14
abundance: .
v_gene: TRBV7-2
CDR3aa: CASSPTGAGLKLFF
CDR3nt: TGTGCCAGCAGCCCTACTGGGGCAGGGTTAAAACTGTTTTTT

d_gene: TRBD1
j_gene: TRBJ1-3
len: 15
abundance: .
v_gene: TRBV5-1
CDR3aa: CASSSTGLGGNTIYF
CDR3nt: TGCGCCAGCAGCTCGACAGGGCTTGGTGGAAACACCATATATTTT

d_gene: .
j_gene: TRBJ1-2
len: 14
abundance: .
v_gene: TRBV6-4
CDR3aa: CASSPRAWGDGYTF
CDR3nt: TGTGCCAGCAGCCCTCGGGCCTGGGGAGATGGCTACACCTTC

d_gene: .
j_gene: TRBJ1-6
len: 14
abundance: .
v_gene: TRBV2
CDR3aa: CASSEGQMGSPLHF
CDR3nt: TGTGCCAGCAGTGAAGGACAGATGGGTTCACCCCTCCACTTT

d_gene: TRBD2
j_gene: TRBJ2-1
len: 14
abundance: .
v_gene: TRBV5-1
CDR3aa: CASSGTSGFNEQFF
CDR3nt: TGCGCCAGCAGCGGGACTAGCGGCTTCAATGAGCAGTTCTTC

d_gene: TRBD1
j_gene: TRBJ1-1
len: 15
abundance: once
v_gene: TRBV5-1
CDR3aa: CASSSGQGGGTEAFF
CDR3nt: TGCGCCAGCAGCTCGGGACAGGGAGGAGGGACTGAAGCTTTCTTT

d_gene: .
j_gene: TRBJ1-4
len: 16
abundance: .
v_gene: TRBV19
CDR3aa: CASSSSGGQGNEKLFF
CDR3nt: TGTGCCAGTAGTTCTTCCGGGGGGCAGGGGAATGAAAAACTGTTTTTT

d_gene: .
j_gene: TRBJ1-5
len: 14
abundance: once
v_gene: TRBV5-1
CDR3aa: CASSLVGGDQPQHF
CDR3nt: TGCGCCAGCAGCTTGGTCGGAGGAGATCAGCCCCAGCATTTT

d_gene: TRBD1
j_gene: TRBJ1-2
len: 15
abundance: .
v_gene: TRBV6-1
CDR3aa: CASSEAPDRVYGYTF
CDR3nt: TGTGCCAGCAGTGAAGCTCCTGACAGGGTGTATGGCTACACCTTC

d_gene: TRBD1
j_gene: TRBJ1-1
len: 18
abundance: .
v_gene: TRBV2
CDR3aa: CASSEAEGAKLSRTEAFF
CDR3nt: TGTGCCAGCAGTGAAGCGGAGGGGGCGAAATTAAGTCGGACTGAAGCTTTCTTT

d_gene: .
j_gene: TRBJ1-1
len: 13
abundance: .
v_gene: TRBV5-5
CDR3aa: CASSSPVRDEAFF
CDR3nt: TGTGCCAGCAGCTCCCCGGTGAGAGATGAAGCTTTCTTT

d_gene: .
j_gene: TRBJ2-2
len: 13
abundance: medium-sized
v_gene: TRBV9
CDR3aa: CASSVRGTGELFF
CDR3nt: TGTGCCAGCAGCGTACGGGGAACCGGGGAGCTGTTTTTT

d_gene: .
j_gene: TRBJ2-5
len: 14
abundance: .
v_gene: TRBV12-5
CDR3aa: CASGPVGGEETQYF
CDR3nt: TGTGCTAGTGGACCGGTAGGAGGAGAAGAGACCCAGTACTTC

d_gene: TRBD1
j_gene: TRBJ1-2
len: 17
abundance: .
v_gene: TRBV7-2
CDR3aa: CASSPGDRVGVGDGYTF
CDR3nt: TGTGCCAGCAGCCCCGGGGACAGGGTCGGTGTTGGGGATGGCTACACCTTC

d_gene: TRBD1
j_gene: TRBJ1-2
len: 13
abundance: few
v_gene: TRBV7-9
CDR3aa: CASSSDRGDGYTF
CDR3nt: TGTGCCAGCAGCTCCGACAGGGGAGACGGCTACACCTTC

d_gene: TRBD2
j_gene: TRBJ2-5
len: 17
abundance: few
v_gene: TRBV10-3
CDR3aa: CAISESKTSGTAETQYF
CDR3nt: TGTGCCATCAGTGAGTCGAAGACTAGCGGGACTGCAGAGACCCAGTACTTC

d_gene: TRBD2
j_gene: TRBJ2-2
len: 17
abundance: .
v_gene: TRBV28
CDR3aa: CASSFQTSGRGTGELFF
CDR3nt: TGTGCCAGCAGTTTCCAGACTAGCGGGAGAGGAACCGGGGAGCTGTTTTTT

d_gene: .
j_gene: TRBJ1-1
len: 12
abundance: .
v_gene: TRBV19
CDR3aa: CASSWVGAEAFF
CDR3nt: TGTGCCAGTAGTTGGGTGGGCGCTGAAGCTTTCTTT

d_gene: .
j_gene: TRBJ2-5
len: 14
abundance: .
v_gene: TRBV4-1
CDR3aa: CASSRTGSQETQYF
CDR3nt: TGCGCCAGCAGCCGTACCGGGAGTCAGGAGACCCAGTACTTC

d_gene: .
j_gene: TRBJ2-1
len: 14
abundance: many
v_gene: TRBV6-1
CDR3aa: CASSEAFNNNEQFF
CDR3nt: TGTGCCAGCAGTGAAGCTTTCAACAACAATGAGCAGTTCTTC

d_gene: TRBD1
j_gene: TRBJ2-3
len: 13
abundance: .
v_gene: TRBV12-3/TRBV12-4
CDR3aa: CASRGQILDTQYF
CDR3nt: TGTGCCAGCAGGGGACAGATCCTAGATACGCAGTATTTT

d_gene: .
j_gene: TRBJ1-1
len: 14
abundance: once
v_gene: TRBV2
CDR3aa: CASGLEGTPTEAFF
CDR3nt: TGTGCCAGCGGGTTGGAGGGTACACCCACTGAAGCTTTCTTT

d_gene: TRBD1
j_gene: TRBJ1-5
len: 14
abundance: .
v_gene: TRBV3-1/TRBV3-2
CDR3aa: CASSPTGGDQPQHF
CDR3nt: TGTGCCAGCAGCCCGACAGGGGGCGATCAGCCCCAGCATTTT